This T cell receptor beta chain was sequenced during a study of neurological immune-mediated disorders (dated by TCRdb to the late 2010s). Regarding the complete study: The study compared peripheral blood TCR-beta repertoires of HTLV-I-associated myelopathy (HAM/TSP) patients, multiple sclerosis patients and healthy controls using UMI-based sequencing. The roughly 100 TCR-beta libraries covered PBMC samples along with longitudinal samples, technical triplicates, and paired sorted CD4+ and CD8+ T-cell subsets. Longitudinal HAM/TSP and healthy donors had 3 time-points each (about 3-45 month intervals). Of the approximately 66 subjects in the cohort, some 15 were HAM/TSP patients, about 34 were multiple sclerosis patients, and approximately 20 were healthy controls.

cDNA synthesis used template-switch 5'RACE with a primer carrying a 10-nucleotide random unique molecular identifier tagging each TCR transcript. Each sequencing run produced over 160 million TCR-beta sequences covering 15-18 subjects. The RNeasy kit was used to extract total RNA. Using the KAPA Real-time Library Amplification kit, TCR-beta VDJ regions were amplified with primers for the TCR constant region and the 5'RACE anchor. Sample indexes and Illumina adaptors were added in a first PCR, and a second PCR then increased library yield. After purification with Ampure beads, the TCR product of roughly 650 bp was size-selected on a 2% E-gel SizeSelection system. Before pooling, library quality was checked on a Bioanalyzer, concentration was measured with Qubit, and libraries were quantified with the Kapa Library Quantification kit. An Illumina HiSeq 2500 was used to sequence the libraries paired-end at 2 x 150 bp. To increase sequence diversity, roughly 24-30% phiX was spiked into each library pool. The authors' analysis ran thus. Quality-filtered reads were processed with the UMI-based MiGEC pipeline, which removed over 75% of raw TCR sequences during error correction. IMGT germline references were used for aligning VDJ genes, and each clonotype was defined as a unique CDR3 amino acid sequence together with its V-J genes. VDJtools evaluated clonal expansion, Shannon diversity and CDR3 relatedness (CalcPairwiseDistances, ClusterSamples); CLCbio workbench built phylogenetic trees. Using coefficient-of-variation modelling across technical triplicates, the study counted a clone as expanded if it had at least 8 unique UMIs. The public reads were reprocessed in TCRdb via fastp at Q25 and MiXCR, keeping in-frame beta chains. Under each unique CDR3 protein, matching rows form one entry showing the most common genes and DNA. In this record, the V and J calls reflect TCRdb's handling and not the investigators' own analysis. Recorded for this sample are roughly 48,000 distinct CDR3 sequences; around 14% of them occurred a single time. The top ten clones comprise less than 5.5% of the sample.

The sample's time point label, decoded: longitudinal time-point 2. For unsorted PBMC libraries, 2 million PBMCs were used after storage in RNAlater at -80 degrees C until RNA extraction. PBMCs were separated from peripheral blood using Ficoll-Hypaque density gradient centrifugation and then cryopreserved in liquid nitrogen. This clonotype came up many times. There is no known antigen for this receptor. No base qualities exist here, and no much larger clone lies one base off it. V is pruned by 0 bases and J by 1 base, leaving 8 bases of the junction without a gene match. Taken from cysteine to phenylalanine, the CDR3 has 17 residues. The DNA shown is the 51-base CDR3, in frame from base 1. CDR1 and CDR2 (SGHRS, YFSETQ) derive from the germline V gene. Study-wide conclusions, independent of this receptor: Expanded clones from different subjects shared no identical CDR3 amino acid sequences, which suggests that TCR-beta repertoires were private in all groups. The highest TCR clonal expansion was observed in HAM/TSP patients, whereas the lowest was observed in MS patients, even when compared with healthy controls.

This clonotype was obtained from a male donor with HTLV-1-associated myelopathy (HAM/TSP). The V and J genes are TRBV5-1 and TRBJ2-3, with 7 bases matching TRBD2. What was sequenced was PBMCs. The CDR3 is CASSLESNAGGTDTQYF. The nucleotides are TGCGCCAGCAGCTTGGAAAGCAACGCGGGGGGCACAGATACGCAGTATTTT.